The present T cell receptor (beta chain) was sequenced within a study of siplizumab effects on memory and regulatory T cells. On this clone itself: As yet, its antigen is unknown.

Clones were sequenced by immunoSEQ multiplex PCR, and TCRdb holds only the in-frame ones, with some missing. The table includes some 100,000 clones, about 92% detected once. Study-wide results and caveats: Controls showed an average of around 25% Treg-derived mappable alloreactive CD4+ clones, while siplizumab showed 60% to 80%. Naive T cells, seemingly more diverse than memory cells, seemed major alloresponse contributors.

The CDR3 loop spans 14 amino acids. V dropped 4 bases and J dropped 7; count of bases not matched to a gene: 6. The germline CDR1 and CDR2 sequences are MNHNS and SASEGT. This receptor was taken from a human donor in good health. The specimen sequenced was Tregs sorted from blood. The rearrangement joins TRBV6-1 to TRBJ1-5; 8 bases agree with TRBD1. The CDR3 nucleotides read TGTGCCAGCAGTGGTGACAGGGGACGGCAGCCCCAGCATTTT. This gives the protein CASSGDRGRQPQHF.